This T cell receptor (beta chain) is drawn from a study of CD8 T cells in Susac syndrome. Study-wide context: At blood draw, Susac syndrome patients were therapy-naive, on corticosteroids, or on intravenous immunoglobulin alone.

Germline V gene data show CDR1 as GTSNPN and CDR2 as SVGIG (reference sequence). The ends were cut back, 2 bases at V and 4 bases at J, with 8 bases in the middle. CDR3 length: 12 amino acids. RNA, at about 0.45 to 1 ug, was reverse transcribed with random hexamers. immunoSEQ multiplex PCR amplified TCR beta CDR3 across 54 Vbeta, 13 Jbeta. Via MiXCR, TCRdb re-called the immunoSEQ multiplex PCR reads, giving one row per CDR3 protein. Of about 190,000 distinct CDR3 sequences detected, 90% to 95% appear once; the ten largest clones hold around 0.079%. TCR beta sequences were obtained from blood CD8+ and CD4+ T cells. TEMRA cells were enriched by FACS, while CD8+ and CD4+ T cells were obtained through a negative isolation that was performed magnetically.

Material: CD4+ T cells from PBMCs. The V gene is TRBV30, the J gene TRBJ1-1; D is unresolved. This clonotype originated in a human donor with Susac syndrome. CDR3 bases: TGTGCCTGGAGTCAAGACTTCACTGAAGCTTTCTTT. Translating it yields CAWSQDFTEAFF. The variable domain in full, completed from reference TRBV30 and TRBJ1-1, reads SQTIHQWPATLVQPVGSPLSLECTVEGTSNPNLYWYRQAAGRGLQLLFYSVGIGQISSEVPQNLSASRPQDRQFILSSKKLLLSDSGFYLCAWSQDFTEAFFGQGTRLTVV.